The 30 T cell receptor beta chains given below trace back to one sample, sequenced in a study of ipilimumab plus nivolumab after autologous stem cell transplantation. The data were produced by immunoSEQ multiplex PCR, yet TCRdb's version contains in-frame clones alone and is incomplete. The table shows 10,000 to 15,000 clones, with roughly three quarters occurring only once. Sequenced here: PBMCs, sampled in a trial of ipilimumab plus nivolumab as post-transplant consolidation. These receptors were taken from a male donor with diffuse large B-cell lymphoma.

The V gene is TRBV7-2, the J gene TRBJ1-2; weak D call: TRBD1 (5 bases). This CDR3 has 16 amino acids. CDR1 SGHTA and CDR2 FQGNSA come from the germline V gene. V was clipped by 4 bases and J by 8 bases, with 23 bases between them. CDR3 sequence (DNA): TGTGCCAGCAGCTCCGGCACAGGTTTCGGTGGTCGGGGCTACACCTTC. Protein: CASSSGTGFGGRGYTF.

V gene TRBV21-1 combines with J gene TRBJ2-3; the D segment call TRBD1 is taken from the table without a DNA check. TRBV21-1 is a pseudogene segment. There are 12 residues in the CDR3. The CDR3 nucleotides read TGTGCCAGCACCCGTCCAGCAGATACGCAGTATTTT. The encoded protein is CASTRPADTQYF.

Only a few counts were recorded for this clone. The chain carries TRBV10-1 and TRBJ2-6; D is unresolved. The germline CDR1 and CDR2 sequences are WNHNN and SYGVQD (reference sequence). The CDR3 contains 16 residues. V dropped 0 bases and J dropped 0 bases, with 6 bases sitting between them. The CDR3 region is CASSESLGSGANVLTF. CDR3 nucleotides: TGCGCCAGCAGTGAGTCGTTGGGCTCTGGGGCCAACGTCCTGACTTTC.

The CDR3 DNA follows: TGTGCCAGCAGCCGGGGACTAGTTCGTGGAAACACCGGGGAGCTGTTTTTT. Protein sequence: CASSRGLVRGNTGELFF. The V gene is TRBV11-3, the J gene TRBJ2-2, with 8 bases fitting TRBD2. The CDR3 length is 17 residues. Germline V CDR1 and CDR2: SGHNT, YENEEA. The V and J ends lost 5 bases and 2 bases, in that order; junction bases with no gene match: 10.

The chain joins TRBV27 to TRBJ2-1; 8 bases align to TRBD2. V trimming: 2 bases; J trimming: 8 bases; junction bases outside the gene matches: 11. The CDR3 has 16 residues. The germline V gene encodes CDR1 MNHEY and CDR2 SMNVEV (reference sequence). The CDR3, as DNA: TGTGCCAGCAGTTTACTCCGGGAGCGGGGGCTTCATGAGCAGTTCTTC. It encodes CASSLLRERGLHEQFF.

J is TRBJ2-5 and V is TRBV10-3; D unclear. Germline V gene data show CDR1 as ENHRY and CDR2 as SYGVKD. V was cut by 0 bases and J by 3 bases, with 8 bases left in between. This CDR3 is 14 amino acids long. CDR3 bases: TGTGCCATCAGTGAGTCGTGGCTGAAAGAGACCCAGTACTTC. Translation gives CAISESWLKETQYF.

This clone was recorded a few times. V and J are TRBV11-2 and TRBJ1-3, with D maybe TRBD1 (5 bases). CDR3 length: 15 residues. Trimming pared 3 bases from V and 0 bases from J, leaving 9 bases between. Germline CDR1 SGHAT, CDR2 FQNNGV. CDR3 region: CASSLGGLSGNTIYF. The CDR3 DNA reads TGTGCCAGCAGCTTGGGGGGACTCTCTGGAAACACCATATATTTT.

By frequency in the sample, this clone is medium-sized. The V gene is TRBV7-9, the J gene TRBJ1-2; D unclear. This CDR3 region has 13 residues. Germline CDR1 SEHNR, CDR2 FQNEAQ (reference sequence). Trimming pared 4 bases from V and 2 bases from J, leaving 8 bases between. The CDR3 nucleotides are TGTGCCAGCAGCTCCGGGGTGAACTATGGCTACACCTTC. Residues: CASSSGVNYGYTF.

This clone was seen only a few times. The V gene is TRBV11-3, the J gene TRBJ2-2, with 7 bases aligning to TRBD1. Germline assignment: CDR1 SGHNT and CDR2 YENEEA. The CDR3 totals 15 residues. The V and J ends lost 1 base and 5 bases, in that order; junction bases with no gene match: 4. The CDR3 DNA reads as TGTGCCAGCAGCTTAGCGACAGGGCAGACCGGGGAGCTGTTTTTT. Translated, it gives CASSLATGQTGELFF.

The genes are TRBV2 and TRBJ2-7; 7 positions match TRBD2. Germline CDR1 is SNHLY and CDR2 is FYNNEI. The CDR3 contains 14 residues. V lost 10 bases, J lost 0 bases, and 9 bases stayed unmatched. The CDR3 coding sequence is TGTGCCACCAACCCCGGGACTAACTCCTACGAGCAGTACTTC. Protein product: CATNPGTNSYEQYF.

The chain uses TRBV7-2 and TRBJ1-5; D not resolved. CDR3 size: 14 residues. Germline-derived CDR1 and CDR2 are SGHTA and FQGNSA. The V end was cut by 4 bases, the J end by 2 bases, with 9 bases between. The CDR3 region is CASSYRMGNQPQHF. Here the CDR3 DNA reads TGTGCCAGCAGCTACCGGATGGGCAATCAGCCCCAGCATTTT.

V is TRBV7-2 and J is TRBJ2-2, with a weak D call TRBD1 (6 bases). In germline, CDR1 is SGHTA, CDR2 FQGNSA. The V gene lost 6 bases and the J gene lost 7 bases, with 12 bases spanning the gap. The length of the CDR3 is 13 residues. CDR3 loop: CASRWKGVGELFF. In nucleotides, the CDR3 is TGTGCCAGCAGATGGAAGGGGGTCGGGGAGCTGTTTTTT. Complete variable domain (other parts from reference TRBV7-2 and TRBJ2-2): GAGVSQSPSNKVTEKGKDVELRCDPISGHTALYWYRQSLGQGLEFLIYFQGNSAPDKSGLPSDRFSAERTGGSVSTLTIQRTQQEDSAVYLCASRWKGVGELFFGEGSRLTVL.

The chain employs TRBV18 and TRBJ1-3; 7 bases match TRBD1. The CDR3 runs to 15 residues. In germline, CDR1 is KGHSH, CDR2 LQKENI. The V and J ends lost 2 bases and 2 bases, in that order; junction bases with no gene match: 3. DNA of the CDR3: TGTGCCAGCTCACCAAACAGGGGAGCTGGAAACACCATATATTTT. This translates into CASSPNRGAGNTIYF.

The CDR3 coding sequence is TGTGCCAGCAGTCGTTCTGGAGCTAATGAAAAACTGTTTTTT. Protein: CASSRSGANEKLFF. The chain joins TRBV9 to TRBJ1-4; D call uncertain. Germline CDR1 and CDR2: SGDLS and YYNGEE. Trimming pared 5 bases from V and 3 bases from J, leaving 11 bases between. The CDR3 totals 14 residues.

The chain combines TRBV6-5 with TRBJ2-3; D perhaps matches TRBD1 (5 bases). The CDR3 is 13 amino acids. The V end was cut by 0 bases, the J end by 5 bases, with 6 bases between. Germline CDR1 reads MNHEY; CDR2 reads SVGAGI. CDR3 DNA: TGTGCCAGCAGTTACTCAGGGGTAGATACGCAGTATTTT. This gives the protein CASSYSGVDTQYF.

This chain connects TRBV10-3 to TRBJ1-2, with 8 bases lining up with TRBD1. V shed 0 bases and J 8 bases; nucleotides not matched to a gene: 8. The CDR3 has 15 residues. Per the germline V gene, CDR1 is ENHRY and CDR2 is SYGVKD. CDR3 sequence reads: CAISESRQGAAGYTF. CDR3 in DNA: TGTGCCATCAGTGAGTCGCGGCAGGGGGCGGCGGGCTACACCTTC.

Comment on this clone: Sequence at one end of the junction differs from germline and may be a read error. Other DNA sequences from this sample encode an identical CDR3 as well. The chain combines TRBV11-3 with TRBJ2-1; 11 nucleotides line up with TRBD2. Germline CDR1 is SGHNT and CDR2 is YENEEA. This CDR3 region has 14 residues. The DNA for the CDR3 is TGTGCCAGCAGGGGGACTAGCGGCGACAATGAGCAATTCTTC. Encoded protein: CASRGTSGDNEQFF. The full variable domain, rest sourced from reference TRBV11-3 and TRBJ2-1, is EAGVVQSPRYKIIEKKQPVAFWCNPISGHNTLYWYLQNLGQGPELLIRYENEEAVDDSQLPKDRFSAERLKGVDSTLKIQPAELGDSAVYLCASRGTSGDNEQFFGPGTRLTVL.

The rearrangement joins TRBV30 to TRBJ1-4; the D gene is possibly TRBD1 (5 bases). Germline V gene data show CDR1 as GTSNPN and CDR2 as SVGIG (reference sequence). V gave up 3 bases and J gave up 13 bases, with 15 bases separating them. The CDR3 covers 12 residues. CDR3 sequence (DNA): TGTGCCTGGAGGCGGGACGCCCCTATACTGTTTTTT. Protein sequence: CAWRRDAPILFF.

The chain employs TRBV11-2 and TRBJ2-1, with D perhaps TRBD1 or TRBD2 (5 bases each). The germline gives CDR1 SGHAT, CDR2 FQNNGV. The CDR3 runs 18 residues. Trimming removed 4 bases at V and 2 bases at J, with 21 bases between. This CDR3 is CASSSIFQFLGAYNEQFF. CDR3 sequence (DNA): TGTGCCAGCAGCTCCATCTTCCAATTCCTGGGGGCCTACAATGAGCAGTTCTTC.

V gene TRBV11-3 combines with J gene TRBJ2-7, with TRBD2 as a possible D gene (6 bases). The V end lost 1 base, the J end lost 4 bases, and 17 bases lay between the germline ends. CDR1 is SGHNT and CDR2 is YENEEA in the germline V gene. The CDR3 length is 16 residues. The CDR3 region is CASSLAGVSQIYEQYF. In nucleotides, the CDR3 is TGTGCCAGCAGCTTAGCGGGGGTAAGCCAGATTTACGAGCAGTACTTC.

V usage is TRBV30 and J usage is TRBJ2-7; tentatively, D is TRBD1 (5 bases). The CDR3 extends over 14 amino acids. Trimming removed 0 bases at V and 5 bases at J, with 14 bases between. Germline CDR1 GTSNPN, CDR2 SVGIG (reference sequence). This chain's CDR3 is CAWSVRQGLNEQYF. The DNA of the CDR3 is TGTGCCTGGAGTGTACGCCAGGGTTTAAACGAGCAGTACTTC.

CDR3 in DNA: TGTGCCAGCAGCCAAGTTGGGGGTTACGAGCAGTACTTC. This sequence encodes CASSQVGGYEQYF. The rearrangement joins TRBV4-2 to TRBJ2-7; D may correspond to TRBD1 or TRBD2 (5 bases each). This CDR3 is 13 amino acids long. CDR1 LGHNA and CDR2 YNFKEQ come from the germline V gene. V was trimmed by 1 base and J by 4 bases, leaving 8 bases between them.

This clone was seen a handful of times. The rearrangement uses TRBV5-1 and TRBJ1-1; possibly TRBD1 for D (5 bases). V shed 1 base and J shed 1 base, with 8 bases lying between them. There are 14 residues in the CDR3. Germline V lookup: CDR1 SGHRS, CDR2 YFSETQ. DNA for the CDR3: TGCGCCAGCAGCTTGTTCAGGGCGAACACTGAAGCTTTCTTT. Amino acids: CASSLFRANTEAFF.

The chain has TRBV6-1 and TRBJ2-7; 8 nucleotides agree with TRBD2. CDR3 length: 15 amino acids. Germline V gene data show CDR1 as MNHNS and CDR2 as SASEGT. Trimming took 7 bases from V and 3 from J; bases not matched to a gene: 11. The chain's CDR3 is CASTTGGGPNYEQYF. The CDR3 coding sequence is TGTGCCAGCACCACGGGAGGGGGGCCAAACTACGAGCAGTACTTC.

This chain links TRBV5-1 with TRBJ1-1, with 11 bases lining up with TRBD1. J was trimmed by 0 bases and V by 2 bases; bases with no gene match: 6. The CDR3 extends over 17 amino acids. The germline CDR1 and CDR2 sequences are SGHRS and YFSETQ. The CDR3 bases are TGCGCCAGCAGCTTTAGGGACAGGGGGAATGTGAACACTGAAGCTTTCTTT. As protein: CASSFRDRGNVNTEAFF.

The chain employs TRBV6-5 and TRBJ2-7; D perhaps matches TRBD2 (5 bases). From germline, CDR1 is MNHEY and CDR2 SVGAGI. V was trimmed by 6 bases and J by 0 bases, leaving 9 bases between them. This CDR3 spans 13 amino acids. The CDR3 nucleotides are TGTGCCAGCAGCCCCGGGGTCTCCTACGAGCAGTACTTC. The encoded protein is CASSPGVSYEQYF.

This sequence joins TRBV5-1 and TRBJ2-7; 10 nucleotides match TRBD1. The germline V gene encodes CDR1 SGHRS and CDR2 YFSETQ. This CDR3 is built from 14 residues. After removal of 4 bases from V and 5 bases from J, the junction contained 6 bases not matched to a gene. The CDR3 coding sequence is TGCGCCAGCAGCATAACCGGGACAGGGGACGAGCAGTACTTC. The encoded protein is CASSITGTGDEQYF.

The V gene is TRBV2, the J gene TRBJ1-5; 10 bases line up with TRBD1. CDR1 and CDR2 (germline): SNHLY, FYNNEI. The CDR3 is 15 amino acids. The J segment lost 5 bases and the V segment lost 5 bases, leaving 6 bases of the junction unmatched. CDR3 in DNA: TGTGCCAGCAGTCCCGGGACAGGGGAATATCAGCCCCAGCATTTT. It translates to CASSPGTGEYQPQHF.

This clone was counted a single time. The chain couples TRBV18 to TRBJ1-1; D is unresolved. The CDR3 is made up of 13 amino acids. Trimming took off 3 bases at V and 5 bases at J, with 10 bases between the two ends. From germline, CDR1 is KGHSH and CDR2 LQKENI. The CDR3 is CASSPLIETEAFF. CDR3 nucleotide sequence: TGTGCCAGCTCACCGCTCATTGAAACTGAAGCTTTCTTT. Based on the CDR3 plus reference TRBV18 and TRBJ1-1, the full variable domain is NAGVMQNPRHLVRRRGQEARLRCSPMKGHSHVYWYRQLPEEGLKFMVYLQKENIIDESGMPKERFSAEFPKEGPSILRIQQVVRGDSAAYFCASSPLIETEAFFGQGTRLTVV.

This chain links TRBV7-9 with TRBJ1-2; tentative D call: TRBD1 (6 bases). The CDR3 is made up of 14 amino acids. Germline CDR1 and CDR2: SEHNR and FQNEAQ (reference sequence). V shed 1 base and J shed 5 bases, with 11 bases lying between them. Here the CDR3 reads CASSLEGTSYGYTF. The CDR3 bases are TGTGCCAGCAGCTTAGAGGGGACAAGTTATGGCTACACCTTC.